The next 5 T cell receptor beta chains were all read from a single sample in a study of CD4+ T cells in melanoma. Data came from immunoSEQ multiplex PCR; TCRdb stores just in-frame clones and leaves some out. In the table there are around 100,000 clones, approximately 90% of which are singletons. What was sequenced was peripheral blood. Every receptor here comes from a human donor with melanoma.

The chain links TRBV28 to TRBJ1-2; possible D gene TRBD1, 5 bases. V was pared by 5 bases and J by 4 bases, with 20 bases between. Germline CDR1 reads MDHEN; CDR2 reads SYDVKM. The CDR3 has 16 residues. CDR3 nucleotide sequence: TGTGCCAGCAGTGAAGGTCAGGGCCAGAGGATCTATGGCTACACCTTC. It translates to CASSEGQGQRIYGYTF.

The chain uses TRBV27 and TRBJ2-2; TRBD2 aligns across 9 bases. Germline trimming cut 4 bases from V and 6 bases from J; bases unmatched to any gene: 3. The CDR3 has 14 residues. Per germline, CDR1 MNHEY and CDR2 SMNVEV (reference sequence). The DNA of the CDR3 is TGTGCCAGCAGTTGGACTAGCGTAGCCGGGGAGCTGTTTTTT. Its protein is CASSWTSVAGELFF.

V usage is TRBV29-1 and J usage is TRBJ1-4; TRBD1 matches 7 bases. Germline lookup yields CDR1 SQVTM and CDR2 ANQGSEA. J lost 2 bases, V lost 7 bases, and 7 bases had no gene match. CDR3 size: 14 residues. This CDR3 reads CSGRGQETNEKLFF. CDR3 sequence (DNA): TGCAGCGGCCGAGGACAGGAGACTAATGAAAAACTGTTTTTT.

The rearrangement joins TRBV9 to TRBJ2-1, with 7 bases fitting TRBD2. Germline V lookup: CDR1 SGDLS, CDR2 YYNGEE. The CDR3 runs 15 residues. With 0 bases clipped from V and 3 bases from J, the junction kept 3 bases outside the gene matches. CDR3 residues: CASSVDERGYNEQFF. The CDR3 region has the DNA TGTGCCAGCAGCGTAGATGAGCGGGGCTACAATGAGCAGTTCTTC.

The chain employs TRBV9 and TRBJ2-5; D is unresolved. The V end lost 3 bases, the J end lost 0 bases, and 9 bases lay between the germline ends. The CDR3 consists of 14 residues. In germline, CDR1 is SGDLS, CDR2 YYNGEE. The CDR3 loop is CASSETLYQETQYF. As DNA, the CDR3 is TGTGCCAGCAGCGAGACCCTGTACCAAGAGACCCAGTACTTC.